This T cell receptor beta chain came from a study of T cells after yellow fever vaccination. This clonotype came up a few times. Its specificity is unknown. V lost 5 bases and J lost 5; bases outside the gene matches: 7. This CDR3 is built from 14 residues. TCRdb called the 5' RACE reads again in MiXCR, with one record for every CDR3 protein. The sample holds nearly 300,000 distinct CDR3 sequences, roughly 8.7% seen once. Findings and caveats of the study: There was a possibility that FACS-sorted repertoires contained abundant clonotypes contaminating from the bulk population. At 95% to 97% for CD4 and around 91% for CD8, most primary-vaccination clones showed up again after the booster.

The J gene is TRBJ1-2, the V gene TRBV12-3 or TRBV12-4, with 8 bases identical to TRBD1. The source material was CD4+ T cells sorted from PBMCs, sampled 5 days after the yellow fever booster vaccination. The clonotype was recovered from a man aged 18 to 29 who received the YFV17D yellow fever vaccine. The CDR3 protein is CASSPRTGQYGYTF. In DNA form, the CDR3 reads TGTGCCAGCAGTCCCAGGACAGGGCAATATGGCTACACCTTC.